The entry that follows covers one TCR beta chain sequence. The data belong to a study of blood T cell repertoires in COVID-19. Study information: Samples came from the United States, Italy and Spain, spanning acute and convalescent COVID-19. The cDNA or gDNA used as material had been derived from T cells, B-cell-depleted T cells, or PBMCs.

Germline V gene lookup returns CDR1 SGHTA and CDR2 FQGNSA. This CDR3 region has 13 residues. V was cut by 6 bases and J by 8 bases, with 14 bases left in between. Original processing notes: Nucleated cell counts were estimated from reference gene primer amplification. Measured with immunoSEQ multiplex PCR; TCRdb has only the in-frame clones, and not every one. The V and J calls and clone size come from that table; D and trimming were worked out from the DNA. The sample records 60,000 to 90,000 clones, 80% to 95% being singletons. The specimen sequenced was peripheral blood. The receptor was isolated from a woman older than 75 with acute or convalescent COVID-19. This chain uses TRBV7-2 with TRBJ1-5; D might be TRBD1 (6 bases). The CDR3 DNA follows: TGTGCCAGCAGTGGGACATCGATTGAGCCCCAGCATTTT. Its protein is CASSGTSIEPQHF.